Presented here are 13 T cell receptor beta chains from one specimen sequenced in a study of shared clonotypes between healthy human individuals. Sequencing used immunoSEQ multiplex PCR; TCRdb keeps in-frame clones, though not all of them. Found here are roughly 520,000 clones, around 95% of them singletons; the top ten hold under 0.065%. Material: naive CD4+ T cells sorted from blood. Subset indicated: CD45RA+ positively selected. Receptor source: a woman in her 30s in good health.

The CDR3 here is CASRRALRGSRETQYF. The DNA of the CDR3 is TGTGCCAGCAGGCGGGCTCTTCGCGGGAGCAGAGAGACCCAGTACTTC. The chain combines TRBV11-2 with TRBJ2-5, with 7 bases lining up with TRBD2. Per germline, CDR1 SGHAT and CDR2 FQNNGV. V gave up 6 bases and J gave up 4 bases; unmatched junction bases: 14. There are 16 residues in the CDR3.

The chain has TRBV4-1 and TRBJ2-3, with 9 positions matching TRBD2. The V gene end was trimmed by 3 bases and the J gene end by 2 bases; junction bases not matched to a gene: 9. The CDR3 has 17 residues. Germline CDR1 is MGHRA and CDR2 is YSYEKL. The CDR3 DNA reads TGCGCCAGCAGCCAGGCTCGGACTAGCGATAACACAGATACGCAGTATTTT. Translated: CASSQARTSDNTDTQYF.

The V gene is TRBV7-9, the J gene TRBJ1-4; D remains ambiguous. V was pared by 1 base and J by 8 bases, with 11 bases between. Germline-derived CDR1 and CDR2 are SEHNR and FQNEAQ (reference sequence). The CDR3 is 14 amino acids. The CDR3 sequence is CASSLEAGWEKLFF. The CDR3 nucleotides are TGTGCCAGCAGCTTAGAGGCAGGCTGGGAAAAACTGTTTTTT.

This clone was observed a few times. This rearrangement joins TRBV4-2 to TRBJ2-7; TRBD1 is a possible D gene (6 bases). The V end lost 5 bases, the J end lost 7 bases, and 9 bases lay between the germline ends. The V gene's germline CDR1 is LGHNA and CDR2 YNFKEQ. This CDR3 is built from 11 residues. CDR3 sequence: CASSDRWEQYF. The CDR3 DNA reads TGTGCCAGCAGCGACAGGTGGGAGCAGTACTTC.

The V call is TRBV18, the J call TRBJ2-6; TRBD1 aligns across 10 bases. V lost 6 bases, J lost 2 bases, and 7 bases stayed unmatched. CDR1 is KGHSH and CDR2 is LQKENI in the germline V gene. This CDR3 spans 17 amino acids. CDR3: CASSAGTGVPGANVLTF. The CDR3 DNA sequence: TGTGCCAGCTCGGCCGGGACAGGGGTCCCTGGGGCCAACGTCCTGACTTTC.

V and J are TRBV14 and TRBJ2-1; D not certain. Trimming cost V 2 bases and J 8 bases, with 16 bases left between them. The CDR3 totals 15 residues. CDR1 is SGHDN, CDR2 FVKESK, per germline. The CDR3 DNA is TGTGCCAGCAGCCAACAGAGGAACATAAACCATGAGCAGTTCTTC. This sequence encodes CASSQQRNINHEQFF.

This chain links TRBV5-6 with TRBJ1-1; perhaps TRBD1 as D (6 bases). Germline-derived CDR1 and CDR2 are SGHDT and YYEEEE. CDR3 length: 15 amino acids. V was trimmed by 1 base and J by 6 bases, leaving 16 bases between them. The CDR3 region is CASSLSGATLPEAFF. In nucleotides, the CDR3 is TGTGCCAGCAGCTTGTCAGGGGCTACCCTTCCTGAAGCTTTCTTT.

This clone was counted once. The CDR3 spells CASSLGASVYEQYF. The CDR3 coding sequence is TGTGCCAGCAGCTTAGGGGCTAGCGTTTACGAGCAGTACTTC. The V and J genes are TRBV7-2 and TRBJ2-7; tentatively, D is TRBD2 (6 bases). Germline CDR1 reads SGHTA; CDR2 reads FQGNSA. V lost 1 base and J 4 bases, leaving 11 bases between the germline ends. There are 14 residues in the CDR3.

This rearrangement joins TRBV28 to TRBJ2-7, with D possibly being TRBD1 (6 bases). CDR3 length: 14 residues. The germline CDR1 and CDR2 sequences are MDHEN and SYDVKM. V lost 6 bases and J 3 bases, leaving 15 bases between the germline ends. DNA of the CDR3: TGTGCCAGCAGCTCCGCCGGGACAATCTACGAGCAGTACTTC. It encodes CASSSAGTIYEQYF.

This chain links TRBV6-1 with TRBJ1-3; D gene ambiguous. In germline, CDR1 is MNHNS, CDR2 SASEGT. The CDR3 length is 15 residues. V was clipped by 4 bases and J by 0 bases, with 10 bases between them. Here the CDR3 reads CASSVREYSGNTIYF. The CDR3 nucleotides read TGTGCCAGCAGTGTTCGCGAATACTCTGGAAACACCATATATTTT.

The rearrangement uses TRBV29-1 and TRBJ2-4; no reliable D call. With 6 bases removed from V and 0 bases from J, the gap between germline ends came to 12 bases. The germline gives CDR1 SQVTM, CDR2 ANQGSEA. The length of the CDR3 is 14 residues. CDR3 nucleotides: TGCAGCGTCATGGGTGGGTTAGCCAAAAACATTCAGTACTTC. Its protein product is CSVMGGLAKNIQYF.

This chain links TRBV6-5 with TRBJ1-1; 10 bases map to TRBD1. The CDR3 loop spans 15 amino acids. The germline V gene has CDR1 MNHEY and CDR2 SVGAGI. Trimming removed 0 bases from V and 4 bases from J; junction bases left unmatched: 2. The DNA of the CDR3 is TGTGCCAGCAGTTACTCGGGACAGGGGAGCACTGAAGCTTTCTTT. Its protein is CASSYSGQGSTEAFF.

The chain carries TRBV6-6 and TRBJ1-2, with D tentatively TRBD1 (5 bases). The CDR3 covers 14 residues. Trimming shortened V by 4 bases and J by 2 bases, and 11 bases separated the two germline ends. Germline V lookup: CDR1 MNHNY, CDR2 SVGAGI (reference sequence). The CDR3 nucleotides read TGTGCCAGCAGTTTCCCCGGGACGAACTATGGCTACACCTTC. This codes for CASSFPGTNYGYTF.